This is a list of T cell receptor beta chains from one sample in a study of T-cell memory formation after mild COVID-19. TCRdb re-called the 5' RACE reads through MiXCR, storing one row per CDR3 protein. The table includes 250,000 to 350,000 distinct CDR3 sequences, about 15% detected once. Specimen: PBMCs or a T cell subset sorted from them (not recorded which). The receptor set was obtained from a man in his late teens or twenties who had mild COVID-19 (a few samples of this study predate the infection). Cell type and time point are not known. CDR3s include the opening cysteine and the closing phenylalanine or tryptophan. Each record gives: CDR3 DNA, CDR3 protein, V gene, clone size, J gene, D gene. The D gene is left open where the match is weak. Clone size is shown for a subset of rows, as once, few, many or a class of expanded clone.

CDR3nt: TGTGCCAGTAGTATATCGGGATTGGCCGGGGAGCTGTTTTTT; CDR3aa: CASSISGLAGELFF; v_gene: TRBV19; abundance: few; j_gene: TRBJ2-2; d_gene: NA
CDR3nt: TGTGCCAGCAGCTTAGATTGGACAGGGAACACTGAAGCTTTCTTT; CDR3aa: CASSLDWTGNTEAFF; v_gene: TRBV11-2; abundance: few; j_gene: TRBJ1-1; d_gene: TRBD1
CDR3nt: TGTGCCAGCTCACCGGGGACAGGGATCACCAAAAACATTCAGTACTTC; CDR3aa: CASSPGTGITKNIQYF; v_gene: TRBV18; abundance: NA; j_gene: TRBJ2-4; d_gene: TRBD1
CDR3nt: TGTGCCATCAGTGGGGGCCAGGGGGCCAACGTCCTGACTTTC; CDR3aa: CAISGGQGANVLTF; v_gene: TRBV10-3; abundance: NA; j_gene: TRBJ2-6; d_gene: NA
CDR3nt: TGCAGTGCTAGAGTGACAGGCTCCTATAATTCACCCCTCCACTTT; CDR3aa: CSARVTGSYNSPLHF; v_gene: TRBV20-1; abundance: few; j_gene: TRBJ1-6; d_gene: NA
CDR3nt: TGCGCCAGCAGCTTGGATTGGGGGAAAGAGACCCAGTACTTC; CDR3aa: CASSLDWGKETQYF; v_gene: TRBV5-1; abundance: many; j_gene: TRBJ2-5; d_gene: NA
CDR3nt: TGCAGTGCTAACCTGGGAGCCCCCTTTTCAACTAATGAAAAACTGTTTTTT; CDR3aa: CSANLGAPFSTNEKLFF; v_gene: TRBV20-1; abundance: once; j_gene: TRBJ1-4; d_gene: NA
CDR3nt: TGTGCCAGCAGCTTAGTTGGGGGGCAAGGCTACACCTTC; CDR3aa: CASSLVGGQGYTF; v_gene: TRBV7-2; abundance: NA; j_gene: TRBJ1-2; d_gene: NA
CDR3nt: TGTGCCAGCAGCCAAGGAGCGCTTGCGGGGGACACCGGGGAGCTGTTTTTT; CDR3aa: CASSQGALAGDTGELFF; v_gene: TRBV14; abundance: NA; j_gene: TRBJ2-2; d_gene: TRBD2
CDR3nt: TGTGCCAGCAGCTTAGCGCGGCAGTATGGCTACACCTTC; CDR3aa: CASSLARQYGYTF; v_gene: TRBV7-2; abundance: few; j_gene: TRBJ1-2; d_gene: NA
CDR3nt: TGCGCCAGCAGCCCCGGACAGGGGTACTACGAGCAGTACTTC; CDR3aa: CASSPGQGYYEQYF; v_gene: TRBV5-1; abundance: NA; j_gene: TRBJ2-7; d_gene: TRBD1
CDR3nt: TGTGCCAGCAGTTCCACCCGACAGCCCAATGAGCAGTTCTTC; CDR3aa: CASSSTRQPNEQFF; v_gene: TRBV27; abundance: NA; j_gene: TRBJ2-1; d_gene: NA
CDR3nt: TGTGCCAGCAGCCTCGGGACTAGTTTCACAGATACGCAGTATTTT; CDR3aa: CASSLGTSFTDTQYF; v_gene: TRBV7-7; abundance: once; j_gene: TRBJ2-3; d_gene: TRBD2
CDR3nt: TGTGCCAGCCAGAACCAGCGGGGACAAGAGACCCAGTACTTC; CDR3aa: CASQNQRGQETQYF; v_gene: TRBV18; abundance: few; j_gene: TRBJ2-5; d_gene: TRBD2
CDR3nt: TGCGCCAGCAGCCCCGGACTAGCGGGGCACCAAGAGACCCAGTACTTC; CDR3aa: CASSPGLAGHQETQYF; v_gene: TRBV4-3; abundance: few; j_gene: TRBJ2-5; d_gene: TRBD2
CDR3nt: TGCGCCAGCAGCCGACAGGGACAGCGCAATCAGCCCCAGCATTTT; CDR3aa: CASSRQGQRNQPQHF; v_gene: TRBV4-1; abundance: few; j_gene: TRBJ1-5; d_gene: TRBD1
CDR3nt: TGTGCCAGCATAAAGGGGGTAGCTTTCTTT; CDR3aa: CASIKGVAFF; v_gene: TRBV27; abundance: NA; j_gene: TRBJ1-1; d_gene: NA
CDR3nt: TGCGCCAGCAGCCAATTCCCTACTAGCACAGATACGCAGTATTTT; CDR3aa: CASSQFPTSTDTQYF; v_gene: TRBV4-1; abundance: NA; j_gene: TRBJ2-3; d_gene: NA
CDR3nt: TGCGCCAGCAGCCTACGAGTTGGTGAGCAGTTCTTC; CDR3aa: CASSLRVGEQFF; v_gene: TRBV5-1; abundance: many; j_gene: TRBJ2-1; d_gene: NA
CDR3nt: TGTGCCAGCAGTCCACGGTCGACTGAAGCTTTCTTT; CDR3aa: CASSPRSTEAFF; v_gene: TRBV6-5; abundance: few; j_gene: TRBJ1-1; d_gene: NA
CDR3nt: TGTGCCTCACGCACGGGGACAGGGGGCTCTGGAAACACCATATATTTT; CDR3aa: CASRTGTGGSGNTIYF; v_gene: TRBV7-9; abundance: many; j_gene: TRBJ1-3; d_gene: TRBD1
CDR3nt: TGTGCTATCAGTGAGTCGGTGGGGAACTATGGCTACACCTTC; CDR3aa: CAISESVGNYGYTF; v_gene: TRBV10-3; abundance: NA; j_gene: TRBJ1-2; d_gene: NA
CDR3nt: TGCAGCGTTGAAGCCCTAGAGGGTCGAGAGACCCAGTACTTC; CDR3aa: CSVEALEGRETQYF; v_gene: TRBV29-1; abundance: NA; j_gene: TRBJ2-5; d_gene: NA
CDR3nt: TGTGCCAGCAGCAGGGGACAGCAGGAAAAACTGTTTTTT; CDR3aa: CASSRGQQEKLFF; v_gene: TRBV7-2; abundance: NA; j_gene: TRBJ1-4; d_gene: TRBD1
CDR3nt: TGTGCCAGCAGCTCGGACAGTCACGACAATGAGCAGTTCTTC; CDR3aa: CASSSDSHDNEQFF; v_gene: TRBV5-6; abundance: few; j_gene: TRBJ2-1; d_gene: NA
CDR3nt: TGTGCCAGCAGTTTCCACCTAGCGGGGCAAGAGACCCAGTACTTC; CDR3aa: CASSFHLAGQETQYF; v_gene: TRBV28; abundance: few; j_gene: TRBJ2-5; d_gene: TRBD2
CDR3nt: TGCAGTGCTAGCCAGGGCACACGGGGGTATGGCTACACCTTC; CDR3aa: CSASQGTRGYGYTF; v_gene: TRBV20-1; abundance: few; j_gene: TRBJ1-2; d_gene: NA
CDR3nt: TGTGCCAGCAGCTTCCGGTCCTCAAATTCCTACGAGCAGTACTTC; CDR3aa: CASSFRSSNSYEQYF; v_gene: TRBV11-2; abundance: many; j_gene: TRBJ2-7; d_gene: NA
CDR3nt: TGTGCCAGCAGCCAATACTCCGGGAGCACAGATACGCAGTATTTT; CDR3aa: CASSQYSGSTDTQYF; v_gene: TRBV3-1; abundance: few; j_gene: TRBJ2-3; d_gene: NA
CDR3nt: TGCGCCAGCAGCAGAATATCTAGCACAGATACGCAGTATTTT; CDR3aa: CASSRISSTDTQYF; v_gene: TRBV5-1; abundance: many; j_gene: TRBJ2-3; d_gene: NA
CDR3nt: TGTGCCAGCAGTGGCGTGACAGTTCAAGAGACCCAGTACTTC; CDR3aa: CASSGVTVQETQYF; v_gene: TRBV2; abundance: NA; j_gene: TRBJ2-5; d_gene: NA
CDR3nt: TGTGCCAGCAGCCGGGTGGAGACCCAGTACTTC; CDR3aa: CASSRVETQYF; v_gene: TRBV25-1; abundance: NA; j_gene: TRBJ2-5; d_gene: NA
CDR3nt: TGTGCCAGCAGCGCGACAGGGCCCAACTATGGCTACACCTTC; CDR3aa: CASSATGPNYGYTF; v_gene: TRBV7-2; abundance: NA; j_gene: TRBJ1-2; d_gene: TRBD1
CDR3nt: TGCAGTGCTAGAGATCTTCTAGCGGGGGAGTACAATGAGCAGTTCTTC; CDR3aa: CSARDLLAGEYNEQFF; v_gene: TRBV20-1; abundance: few; j_gene: TRBJ2-1; d_gene: TRBD2
CDR3nt: TGCAGTGCGGCTCAGGGGGGGAGGAGCTATGGCTACACCTTC; CDR3aa: CSAAQGGRSYGYTF; v_gene: TRBV20-1; abundance: NA; j_gene: TRBJ1-2; d_gene: TRBD1
CDR3nt: TGTGCCAGCAGCCACCCGGACAGTCCGGGGACCCAGTACTTC; CDR3aa: CASSHPDSPGTQYF; v_gene: TRBV7-3; abundance: few; j_gene: TRBJ2-5; d_gene: NA
CDR3nt: TGCGCCAGCAGCCAAGAACGAATGGGTCCTGAAGCTTTCTTT; CDR3aa: CASSQERMGPEAFF; v_gene: TRBV4-1; abundance: few; j_gene: TRBJ1-1; d_gene: NA
CDR3nt: TGTGCCAGCAGCTTAGTTAGCGGGGGGGCCGCGCAGTATTTT; CDR3aa: CASSLVSGGAAQYF; v_gene: TRBV7-8; abundance: few; j_gene: TRBJ2-3; d_gene: TRBD2